Listed here are 29 T cell receptor beta chains from one sample, sequenced in a study of blood T cell repertoires in COVID-19. The method was immunoSEQ multiplex PCR; TCRdb's version includes in-frame clones alone and lacks a portion of them. The sample contains around 120,000 clones, around 76% of which appear only once. Sequences were obtained from peripheral blood. These receptors were collected from a man in his sixties or seventies with acute or convalescent COVID-19.

The rearrangement joins TRBV6-1 to TRBJ2-7, with 7 bases fitting TRBD2. The CDR3 contains 13 residues. Germline CDR1 is MNHNS and CDR2 is SASEGT. The junction had 1 base not matched to a gene; V was cut back by 3 bases and J by 2 bases. CDR3 sequence reads: CASSDRGAYEQYF. DNA of the CDR3: TGTGCCAGCAGTGACCGGGGGGCCTACGAGCAGTACTTC.

This clone is medium-sized (0.01 to 0.1%) within its sample. The chain recombines TRBV25-1 with TRBJ2-2, with D tentatively TRBD2 (5 bases). This CDR3 region has 13 residues. Germline loops: CDR1 MGHDK, CDR2 SYGVNS. The ends were cut back, 8 bases at V and 5 bases at J, with 12 bases in the middle. The CDR3: CASSPRETGELFF. In DNA, the CDR3 is TGTGCCAGCTCTCCTCGGGAAACCGGGGAGCTGTTTTTT.

V and J are TRBV11-2 and TRBJ2-3, with 7 bases fitting TRBD2. CDR3 length: 15 residues. Germline CDR1 SGHAT, CDR2 FQNNGV. The V segment lost 3 bases and the J segment 2 bases; nucleotides outside the gene matches: 5. CDR3 sequence (DNA): TGTGCCAGCAGCTTGACTAGCATTACCACAGATACGCAGTATTTT. It codes for CASSLTSITTDTQYF.

The J gene is TRBJ1-4, the V gene TRBV5-4, with D possibly being TRBD1 (6 bases). The CDR3 consists of 14 residues. The V and J ends lost 4 bases and 6 bases respectively, with 13 bases between them. CDR1 SGHNT and CDR2 YYREEE come from the germline V gene (reference sequence). The CDR3 DNA reads as TGTGCCAGCAGCGTGACAGGTTCAGATGAAAAACTGTTTTTT. This translates into CASSVTGSDEKLFF.

V usage is TRBV18 and J usage is TRBJ1-6; 7 bases line up with TRBD1. The CDR3 spans 13 residues. In germline, CDR1 is KGHSH, CDR2 LQKENI. The ends lost 6 bases at V and 18 bases at J; junction bases unmatched: 14. The CDR3 coding sequence is TGTGCCAGCTCTCCGGACAGGACAAAGTTCCCCCACTTT. This translates into CASSPDRTKFPHF.

V gene TRBV6-5 combines with J gene TRBJ1-2; D might be TRBD1 (5 bases). This CDR3 spans 15 amino acids. The V end lost 4 bases, the J end lost 0 bases, and 12 bases lay between the germline ends. Germline assignment: CDR1 MNHEY and CDR2 SVGAGI. The CDR3 bases are TGTGCCAGCAGTTTCGGCAGGGCCCCTAACTATGGCTACACCTTC. This encodes CASSFGRAPNYGYTF.

The chain joins TRBV14 to TRBJ2-5; D ambiguous. Trimming took off 2 bases at V and 5 bases at J, with 6 bases between the two ends. Germline V gene data show CDR1 as SGHDN and CDR2 as FVKESK. CDR3 length equals 12 residues. The CDR3: CASSQSWETQYF. The CDR3 bases are TGTGCCAGCAGCCAAAGCTGGGAGACCCAGTACTTC.

This sequence joins TRBV18 and TRBJ2-5, with 10 bases fitting TRBD1. Germline V gene data show CDR1 as KGHSH and CDR2 as LQKENI. The CDR3 contains 18 residues. Germline trimming cut 2 bases from V and 5 bases from J; bases unmatched to any gene: 14. The DNA of the CDR3 is TGTGCCAGCTCACCATGGACGGGACAGGGGATTCGTGGCGAGACCCAGTACTTC. It translates to CASSPWTGQGIRGETQYF.

The chain combines TRBV2 with TRBJ1-4; weak D call: TRBD1 (6 bases). This CDR3 spans 14 amino acids. CDR1 SNHLY and CDR2 FYNNEI come from the germline V gene. Trimming removed 4 bases at V and 8 bases at J, with 14 bases between. The CDR3 loop reads CASSVYRDNEKLFF. CDR3 coding DNA: TGTGCCAGCAGTGTATACCGGGACAACGAAAAACTGTTTTTT.

The V and J genes are TRBV11-3 and TRBJ2-1; TRBD2 agrees at 8 bases. V was pared by 5 bases and J by 2 bases, with 8 bases of the junction left unmatched. The CDR3 totals 16 residues. Germline V lookup: CDR1 SGHNT, CDR2 YENEEA. In DNA, the CDR3 is TGTGCCAGCAGCGCCCCCGCGGGGGGTACCTACAATGAGCAGTTCTTC. Translated, it gives CASSAPAGGTYNEQFF.

This rearrangement joins TRBV27 to TRBJ1-2, with 7 positions matching TRBD1. V dropped 3 bases and J dropped 4; count of bases not matched to a gene: 8. CDR1 is MNHEY and CDR2 is SMNVEV in the germline V gene (reference sequence). This CDR3 comprises 15 residues. The CDR3 spells CASSFQQGFSYGYTF. In DNA, the CDR3 is TGTGCCAGCAGTTTTCAACAGGGGTTTAGCTATGGCTACACCTTC.

CDR3: CASSLKTGVNEQFF. CDR3 bases: TGTGCCAGCAGCTTAAAGACAGGGGTAAATGAGCAGTTCTTC. The V gene is TRBV7-2, the J gene TRBJ2-1, with TRBD1 identical over 8 bases. This CDR3 has 14 residues. Germline V gives CDR1 SGHTA, CDR2 FQGNSA. With V trimmed by 2 bases and J by 7 bases, 4 bases remained unmatched.

V usage is TRBV6-2 or TRBV6-3 and J usage is TRBJ2-7, with 8 bases identical to TRBD1. Germline V gene sequence: CDR1 MNHEY, CDR2 SVGEGT. The CDR3 contains 17 residues. The V segment lost 4 bases and the J segment 7 bases; nucleotides outside the gene matches: 18. The CDR3 DNA reads TGTGCCAGCAGTTCGGCGCGACAGGGGCGCGCGAGGGGTGAGCAGTACTTC. Translating gives CASSSARQGRARGEQYF.

This chain connects TRBV7-2 to TRBJ2-5, with 13 bases matching TRBD2. The germline CDR1 and CDR2 sequences are SGHTA and FQGNSA. Trimming at V came to 5 bases and at J to 9 bases, leaving 9 bases not matched to a gene. The CDR3 covers 15 residues. The CDR3 here is CASSPVSGTSGAQYF. The CDR3 DNA reads TGTGCCAGCAGCCCTGTCTCGGGGACTAGCGGGGCCCAGTACTTC.

The V call is TRBV6-2 or TRBV6-3, the J call TRBJ2-4, with 13 bases aligning to TRBD2. Germline assignment: CDR1 MNHEY and CDR2 SVGEGT. The CDR3 runs 20 residues. Trimming removed 0 bases from V and 6 bases from J; junction bases left unmatched: 14. This CDR3 reads CASSYSMTSGGPGPSNIQYF. The CDR3 coding sequence is TGTGCCAGCAGTTACTCGATGACTAGCGGGGGGCCTGGCCCTTCAAACATTCAGTACTTC.

This clone was counted once. The rearrangement joins TRBV11-1 to TRBJ1-4, with a possible D match to TRBD1 (5 bases). The length of the CDR3 is 14 residues. Germline V CDR1 and CDR2: SGHAT, FQDESV (reference sequence). With 0 bases removed from V and 13 bases from J, the gap between germline ends came to 15 bases. Here the CDR3 reads CASSLAIQGTVLFF. CDR3 coding DNA: TGTGCCAGCAGCTTAGCGATCCAGGGCACAGTACTGTTTTTT. The variable domain in full, completed from reference TRBV11-1 and TRBJ1-4, reads EAEVAQSPRYKITEKSQAVAFWCDPISGHATLYWYRQILGQGPELLVQFQDESVVDDSQLPKDRFSAERLKGVDSTLKIQPAELGDSAMYLCASSLAIQGTVLFFGSGTQLSVL.

The rearrangement joins TRBV30 to TRBJ1-5; D is possibly TRBD1 (6 bases). Germline CDR1 GTSNPN, CDR2 SVGIG (reference sequence). Trimming stripped 0 bases from V and 7 bases from J, with 13 bases between. The CDR3 runs 14 residues. Here the CDR3 reads CAWSVKQGYQPQHF. The CDR3, as DNA: TGTGCCTGGAGTGTAAAACAGGGTTACCAGCCCCAGCATTTT.

This rearrangement joins TRBV27 to TRBJ1-1; no reliable D call. The V end was cut by 2 bases, the J end by 1 base, with 14 bases between. The germline V gene has CDR1 MNHEY and CDR2 SMNVEV (reference sequence). The CDR3 is 16 residues long. This chain's CDR3 is CASSLAEYSSNTEAFF. The CDR3 DNA is TGTGCCAGCAGTTTAGCCGAGTACTCTTCGAACACTGAAGCTTTCTTT.

The chain joins TRBV9 to TRBJ1-1; 8 bases align to TRBD1. The J segment lost 5 bases and the V segment lost 4 bases, leaving 7 bases of the junction unmatched. Germline lookup yields CDR1 SGDLS and CDR2 YYNGEE. The CDR3 spans 14 residues. The CDR3 region is CASSPGQGRTEAFF. In DNA form, the CDR3 reads TGTGCCAGCAGCCCCGGACAGGGCAGAACTGAAGCTTTCTTT.

The chain links TRBV28 to TRBJ1-2; 8 nucleotides agree with TRBD1. With 6 bases clipped from V and 7 bases from J, the junction kept 13 bases outside the gene matches. CDR3 length equals 15 residues. Germline loops: CDR1 MDHEN, CDR2 SYDVKM. As DNA, the CDR3 is TGTGCCAGCAGCCTGCCGGACAGGGCGGTGGGTGGCTACACCTTC. Translation gives CASSLPDRAVGGYTF.

The rearrangement joins TRBV28 to TRBJ2-1; D might be TRBD1 (5 bases). The V gene's germline CDR1 is MDHEN and CDR2 SYDVKM. This CDR3 is built from 16 residues. V was shortened by 7 bases and J by 7 bases, with 23 bases between the two germline ends. Here the CDR3 DNA reads TGTGCCAGCACCGTAGGTGGGGCTATCGTAGGGAATGAGCAGTTCTTC. It specifies CASTVGGAIVGNEQFF. Full variable domain (missing parts from reference TRBV28 and TRBJ2-1): DVKVTQSSRYLVKRTGEKVFLECVQDMDHENMFWYRQDPGLGLRLIYFSYDVKMKEKGDIPEGYSVSREKKERFSLILESASTNQTSMYLCASTVGGAIVGNEQFFGPGTRLTVL.

The chain joins TRBV4-3 to TRBJ1-4; D is ambiguous. V was shortened by 4 bases and J by 3 bases, with 9 bases between the two germline ends. The CDR3 consists of 14 residues. The germline V gene has CDR1 LGHNA and CDR2 YSLEER. This chain's CDR3 is CASSRDRANEKLFF. The CDR3 DNA is TGCGCCAGCAGCCGAGACCGAGCTAATGAAAAACTGTTTTTT.

This chain uses TRBV5-1 with TRBJ2-7, with TRBD1 identical over 8 bases. The CDR3 sequence is 15 residues long. The V segment lost 2 bases and the J segment 0 bases; nucleotides outside the gene matches: 4. Germline V lookup: CDR1 SGHRS, CDR2 YFSETQ. The DNA for the CDR3 is TGCGCCAGCAGCTTTACAGGGGGATCCTCCTACGAGCAGTACTTC. It yields the protein CASSFTGGSSYEQYF.

This chain links TRBV7-2 with TRBJ2-7; TRBD1 matches at 10 bases. V shed 3 bases, J shed 3 bases, and the junction held 8 bases outside the gene matches. CDR3 size: 16 residues. CDR1 is SGHTA, CDR2 FQGNSA, per germline. The CDR3 coding sequence is TGTGCCAGCAGCTTCCCCGGGACAGGGGTGGGCTACGAGCAGTACTTC. Translation: CASSFPGTGVGYEQYF.

This chain uses TRBV6-5 with TRBJ1-1, with TRBD1 matching over 10 bases. V trimming: 6 bases; J trimming: 0 bases; junction bases outside the gene matches: 4. CDR1 and CDR2 from the germline V gene are MNHEY and SVGAGI. The CDR3 sequence is 15 residues long. The CDR3 protein is CASSRTGGVNTEAFF. The DNA for the CDR3 is TGTGCCAGCAGCCGGACAGGGGGAGTGAACACTGAAGCTTTCTTT.

In the case of this clone: Germline is not matched at one junction end, which may reflect a read error. J is TRBJ2-5 and V is TRBV3-1 (or the pseudogene TRBV3-2), with 7 bases matching TRBD2. Germline-derived CDR1 and CDR2 are LGHDT and YNNKEL (reference sequence). The CDR3 totals 15 residues. The CDR3 DNA sequence: TGTGCCAGCGGCCAAACGGGGGGTTCAACGGAGACCCAGTACTTC. It is translated as CASGQTGGSTETQYF.

The chain recombines TRBV6-2 or TRBV6-3 with TRBJ1-2; 8 bases fit TRBD1. The germline gives CDR1 MNHEY, CDR2 SVGEGT. The CDR3 extends over 16 amino acids. The trim removed 5 bases at V and 4 bases at J, leaving 12 bases unmatched. The CDR3: CASSAGQGGEIYGYTF. CDR3 DNA sequence: TGTGCCAGCAGTGCCGGACAGGGCGGTGAAATCTATGGCTACACCTTC.

V and J are TRBV7-2 and TRBJ2-5; 10 bases match TRBD2. Germline V gene data show CDR1 as SGHTA and CDR2 as FQGNSA. The CDR3 length is 16 residues. The trim removed 1 base at V and 3 bases at J, leaving 5 bases unmatched. CDR3 nucleotide sequence: TGTGCCAGCAGCTTAGTAGGAGCGGGGGGGGAAGAGACCCAGTACTTC. Translation gives CASSLVGAGGEETQYF.

V gene TRBV18 combines with J gene TRBJ2-3; D is ambiguous. Trimming removed 7 bases at V and 0 bases at J, with 8 bases between. The CDR3 has 13 residues. CDR1 KGHSH and CDR2 LQKENI come from the germline V gene. The CDR3 loop reads CASFLSSTDTQYF. The CDR3 DNA is TGTGCCAGCTTCCTGTCTAGCACAGATACGCAGTATTTT.